The TCR beta chain described here comes from a study of blood T cell repertoires in COVID-19. The overall study: From T cells, B-cell-depleted T cells, or PBMCs came the material, which was cDNA or gDNA.

In the original processing: Reference gene primers were amplified, and this amplification served to estimate nucleated cell counts. The data were produced by immunoSEQ multiplex PCR, yet TCRdb's version contains in-frame clones alone and is incomplete. V and J calls plus clone size are reproduced from that table; the DNA served to infer D and trimming. This sample yields approximately 250,000 clones, of which 65% to 90% are seen a single time; approximately 9.6% belongs to the top ten. Per germline, CDR1 WNHNN and CDR2 SYGVQD (reference sequence). The CDR3 extends over 11 amino acids. Deletions cut 4 bases from V and 6 bases from J, with 5 bases between.

The rearrangement uses TRBV10-1 and TRBJ2-3; the D is unclear. The sequenced sample consisted of PBMCs or T cells enriched from blood (not recorded which). This sequence was found in a woman aged 50 to 60 with acute COVID-19. CDR3 sequence (DNA): TGCGCCAGCAGTGGAGAGGATACGCAGTATTTT. It specifies CASSGEDTQYF.